These 8 T cell receptor beta chains came from one sample sequenced in a study of TIL therapy for anti-PD-1-resistant metastatic lung cancer. The immunoSEQ assay was v3. Assay used: immunoSEQ multiplex PCR; TCRdb lists only in-frame clones, some missing. The repertoire has approximately 87,000 clones, less than 70% of them found once; the top ten carry roughly 11%. Regarding time point: pre-treatment sample, taken before nivolumab and TIL therapy. Tumor tissue came from excised metastases, mostly pleural nodules or supraclavicular lymph nodes. The material sequenced was tumor tissue, taken at baseline. Source of these receptors: a person aged 25-85 years with non-small cell lung cancer.

This rearrangement joins TRBV4-3 to TRBJ2-1; 7 bases align to TRBD2. The V gene end was trimmed by 2 bases and the J gene end by 6 bases; junction bases not matched to a gene: 10. This CDR3 is 16 amino acids long. Germline CDR1 is LGHNA and CDR2 is YSLEER. CDR3 nucleotides: TGCGCCAGCAGCCAAAATTGGGCGGGAGCCGTCAATGAGCAGTTCTTC. It yields the protein CASSQNWAGAVNEQFF.

In this sample, this clone turned up a few times. This chain connects TRBV27 to TRBJ2-1; 13 bases map to TRBD2. This CDR3 spans 15 amino acids. Losses at the gene ends were 6 bases for V and 5 bases for J; bases not matched to a gene: 4. Germline V lookup: CDR1 MNHEY, CDR2 SMNVEV (reference sequence). In nucleotides, the CDR3 is TGTGCCAGCAGAGTACTAGCGGGGGGGGACAATGAGCAGTTCTTC. It codes for CASRVLAGGDNEQFF.

The chain employs TRBV6-5 and TRBJ2-1; D is possibly TRBD1 (7 bases). CDR3 length: 12 residues. The V gene's germline CDR1 is MNHEY and CDR2 SVGAGI. V lost 5 bases and J 9 bases, leaving 11 bases between the germline ends. CDR3 sequence reads: CASSIRGVEQFF. CDR3 coding DNA: TGTGCCAGCAGTATCAGGGGGGTTGAGCAGTTCTTC.

V and J are TRBV20-1 and TRBJ2-4; D is unresolved. Germline-derived CDR1 and CDR2 are DFQATT and SNEGSKA (reference sequence). The length of the CDR3 is 10 residues. Trimming removed 1 base from V and 8 bases from J, with 3 bases in between. CDR3 sequence: CSARGHIQYF. The CDR3 DNA is TGCAGTGCTAGAGGTCACATTCAGTACTTC.

V is TRBV5-4 and J is TRBJ1-1; D not certain. V shed 3 bases and J shed 0 bases, with 12 bases lying between them. Germline V CDR1 and CDR2: SGHNT, YYREEE (reference sequence). The CDR3 is 15 amino acids. In DNA form, the CDR3 reads TGTGCCAGCAGCTCGGTTCGAGAGATGAACACTGAAGCTTTCTTT. It encodes CASSSVREMNTEAFF.

The V gene is TRBV28, the J gene TRBJ1-3; tentatively, D is TRBD1 (5 bases). The CDR3 covers 13 residues. Trimming pared 10 bases from V and 4 bases from J, leaving 14 bases between. The V gene's germline CDR1 is MDHEN and CDR2 SYDVKM. The CDR3 sequence is CAIGTGWGNTIYF. CDR3 coding DNA: TGTGCCATCGGGACCGGGTGGGGAAACACCATATATTTT.

The CDR3 reads CASSPRQGTGEQYF. The CDR3 DNA is TGTGCCAGCTCACCTAGGCAGGGGACGGGGGAGCAGTACTTC. The rearrangement joins TRBV18 to TRBJ2-7, with a weak D call TRBD1 (6 bases). CDR1 KGHSH and CDR2 LQKENI come from the germline V gene. The CDR3 is made up of 14 amino acids. Between the trimmed V and J ends, which lost 3 bases and 7 bases, there was a span of 16 bases.

This clone occurred a few times. This rearrangement joins TRBV19 to TRBJ1-1, with TRBD1 matching over 7 bases. The CDR3 contains 15 residues. CDR1 and CDR2 (germline): LNHDA, SQIVND (reference sequence). Germline trimming cut 4 bases from V and 6 bases from J; bases unmatched to any gene: 11. This CDR3 reads CASSTHPGGEAEAFF. CDR3 coding DNA: TGTGCCAGTAGTACCCACCCAGGGGGTGAAGCTGAAGCTTTCTTT.